Presented here are 4 T cell receptor beta chains from one specimen sequenced in a study of T cells after yellow fever vaccination (dated by TCRdb to between 2018 and 2021). The library came from 5' RACE. Sequencer: Illumina HiSeq 2500. The public reads were run again by TCRdb, first through fastp at Q25 and then through MiXCR, and only productive beta chains were kept. Every entry covers one CDR3 protein and lists the most common genes and DNA from its rows. This sample gives about 60,000 distinct CDR3 sequences in total; more than 5.5% of them show up just once. The biggest ten clones account for around 44% of the sample. Per the publication, the treatment or condition label means: live attenuated yellow fever vaccine strain. The sample in question was CD8+ T cells sorted from PBMCs, obtained on the day of the first yellow fever vaccination. These receptors all stem from a man aged 18 to 29 who received the YFV17D yellow fever vaccine.

The gene calls are TRBV6-5 and TRBJ2-7; maybe TRBD1 (6 bases). Trimming cost V 10 bases and J 4 bases, with 11 bases left between them. CDR1 and CDR2 (germline): MNHEY, SVGAGI. The CDR3 loop spans 11 amino acids. Here the CDR3 reads CATPQGYEQYF. CDR3 in DNA: TGTGCCACCCCACAGGGTTACGAGCAGTACTTC.

In its sample, this clonotype was seen many times. The rearrangement uses TRBV10-3 and TRBJ2-5, with D uncertain. The germline V and J ends were trimmed by 11 bases and 1 base, with 29 bases remaining between them. Germline CDR1 reads ENHRY; CDR2 reads SYGVKD. The CDR3 contains 18 residues. For the CDR3, the DNA is TGTGCCGTGACGCCTAGTCGGAAAACACCAAAGCCCCAAGAGACCCAGTACTTC. Translation gives CAVTPSRKTPKPQETQYF.

In its sample, this clonotype was seen a few times. The CDR3 here is CSVGPETADGYTF. The DNA for the CDR3 is TGCAGCGTAGGGCCCGAGACAGCGGATGGCTACACCTTC. The V call is TRBV29-1, the J call TRBJ1-2; weak D call: TRBD1 (5 bases). This CDR3 is 13 amino acids long. V was clipped by 6 bases and J by 6 bases, with 17 bases between them. CDR1 is SQVTM and CDR2 is ANQGSEA in the germline V gene.

This clonotype was observed many times. The V call is TRBV6-5, the J call TRBJ2-7; D remains ambiguous. Trimming pared 5 bases from V and 6 bases from J, leaving 14 bases between. The CDR3 sequence is 13 residues long. Germline V gene lookup returns CDR1 MNHEY and CDR2 SVGAGI. The CDR3 is CASSPRIEAEQYV. As DNA, the CDR3 is TGTGCCAGCAGTCCGCGGATTGAAGCCGAGCAGTACGTC.